The table lists the clone carrying this T cell receptor beta chain with a few counts. Antigen specificity is unknown. TCRdb ran MiXCR on the 5' RACE reads and lists one entry per CDR3 protein. The repertoire holds around 300,000 distinct CDR3 sequences, with approximately 4% as singletons. The sample originates from a study of T cells after yellow fever vaccination. The CDR3 spans 15 residues. The V gene's germline CDR1 is MNHEY and CDR2 SVGAGI. Trimming shortened V by 0 bases and J by 1 base, and 8 bases separated the two germline ends. Notes on the study in general: Post-booster repertoires again held most primary-vaccination clones (about 95% CD4, roughly 88% CD8).

The chain joins TRBV6-5 to TRBJ2-3, with D perhaps TRBD1 or TRBD2 (5 bases each). Sample: PBMCs, taken 5 days after the yellow fever booster vaccination. This TCR derives from a man between 18 and 29 years old who received the YFV17D yellow fever vaccine. The CDR3 bases are TGTGCCAGCAGTTACTCGATGGGGGGCACAGATACGCAGTATTTT. This sequence encodes CASSYSMGGTDTQYF.